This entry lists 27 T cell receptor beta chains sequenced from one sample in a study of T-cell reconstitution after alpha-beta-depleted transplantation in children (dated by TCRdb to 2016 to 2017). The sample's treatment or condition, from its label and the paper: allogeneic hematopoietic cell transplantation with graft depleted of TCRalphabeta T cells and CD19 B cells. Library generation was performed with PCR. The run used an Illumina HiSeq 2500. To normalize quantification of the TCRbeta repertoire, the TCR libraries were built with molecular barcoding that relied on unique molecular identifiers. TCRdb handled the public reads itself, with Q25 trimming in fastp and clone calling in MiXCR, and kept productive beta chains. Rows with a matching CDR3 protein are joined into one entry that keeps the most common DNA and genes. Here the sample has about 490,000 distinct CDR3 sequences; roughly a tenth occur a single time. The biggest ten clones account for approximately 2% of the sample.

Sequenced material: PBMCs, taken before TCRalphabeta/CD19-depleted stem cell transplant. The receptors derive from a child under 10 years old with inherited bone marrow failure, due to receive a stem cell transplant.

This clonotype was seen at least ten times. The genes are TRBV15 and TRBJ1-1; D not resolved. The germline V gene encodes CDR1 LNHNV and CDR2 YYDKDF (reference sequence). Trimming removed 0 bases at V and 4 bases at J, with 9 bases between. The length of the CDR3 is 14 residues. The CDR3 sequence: CATSRDQRVTEAFF. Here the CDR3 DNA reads TGTGCCACCAGCAGAGATCAACGAGTCACTGAAGCTTTCTTT.

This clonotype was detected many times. The CDR3 protein is CASSLARTGPYEQYF. DNA for the CDR3: TGTGCCAGCAGCTTAGCGCGTACGGGTCCCTACGAGCAGTACTTC. The chain combines TRBV7-9 with TRBJ2-7; D unresolved. The length of the CDR3 is 15 residues. The germline V gene encodes CDR1 SEHNR and CDR2 FQNEAQ (reference sequence). With 0 bases removed from V and 2 bases from J, the gap between germline ends came to 11 bases. Complete variable domain (other parts from reference TRBV7-9 and TRBJ2-7): DTGVSQNPRHKITKRGQNVTFRCDPISEHNRLYWYRQTLGQGPEFLTYFQNEAQLEKSRLLSDRFSAERPKGSFSTLEIQRTEQGDSAMYLCASSLARTGPYEQYFGPGTRLTVT.

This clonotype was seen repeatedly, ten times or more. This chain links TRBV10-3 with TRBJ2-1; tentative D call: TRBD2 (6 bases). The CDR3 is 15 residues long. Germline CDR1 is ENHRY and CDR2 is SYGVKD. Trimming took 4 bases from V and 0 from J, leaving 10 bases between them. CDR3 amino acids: CAISVSGGSYNEQFF. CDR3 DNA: TGTGCCATCAGTGTGTCCGGGGGCTCCTACAATGAGCAGTTCTTC.

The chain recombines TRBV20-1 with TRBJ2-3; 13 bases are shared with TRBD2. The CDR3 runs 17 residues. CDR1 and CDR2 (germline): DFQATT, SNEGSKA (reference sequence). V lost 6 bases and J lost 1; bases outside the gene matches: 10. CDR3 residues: CSAPGLAGSKGTDTQYF. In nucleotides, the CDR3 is TGCAGTGCACCGGGACTAGCGGGAAGTAAGGGCACAGATACGCAGTATTTT.

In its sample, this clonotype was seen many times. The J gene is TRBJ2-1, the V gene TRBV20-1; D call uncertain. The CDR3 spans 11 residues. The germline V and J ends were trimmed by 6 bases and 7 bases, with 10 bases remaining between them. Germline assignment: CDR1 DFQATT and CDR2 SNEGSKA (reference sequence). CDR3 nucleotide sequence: TGCAGTGCCCTTCGCCGGAATGAGCAGTTCTTC. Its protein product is CSALRRNEQFF.

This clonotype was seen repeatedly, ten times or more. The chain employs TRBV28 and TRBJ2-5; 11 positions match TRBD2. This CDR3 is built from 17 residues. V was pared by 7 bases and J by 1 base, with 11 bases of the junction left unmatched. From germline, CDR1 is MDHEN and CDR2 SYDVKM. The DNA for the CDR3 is TGTGCCAGCACCCCCGGACTAGCGGGTATGGGCCAAGAGACCCAGTACTTC. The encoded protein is CASTPGLAGMGQETQYF.

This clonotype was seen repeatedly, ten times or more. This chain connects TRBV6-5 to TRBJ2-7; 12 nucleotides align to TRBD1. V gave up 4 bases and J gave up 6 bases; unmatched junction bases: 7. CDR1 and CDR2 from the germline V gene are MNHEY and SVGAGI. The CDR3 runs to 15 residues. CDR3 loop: CASSFHPGQGAEQYF. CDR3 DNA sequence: TGTGCCAGCAGTTTCCACCCGGGACAGGGGGCCGAGCAGTACTTC.

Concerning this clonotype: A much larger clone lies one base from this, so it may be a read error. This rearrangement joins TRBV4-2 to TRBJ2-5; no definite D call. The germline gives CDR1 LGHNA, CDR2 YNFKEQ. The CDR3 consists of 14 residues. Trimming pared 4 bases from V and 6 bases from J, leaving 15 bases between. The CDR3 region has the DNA TGTGCCAGCAGCCCGACGATTCGGCAAAAGACCCAGTACTTC. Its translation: CASSPTIRQKTQYF.

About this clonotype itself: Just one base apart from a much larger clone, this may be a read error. CDR3 in amino acids: CASSQEMVEDYEQYF. CDR3 DNA sequence: TGCGCCAGCAGCCAAGAAATGGTCGAAGACTACGAGCAGTACTTC. The V gene is TRBV4-3, the J gene TRBJ2-7; no clear D. The CDR3 consists of 15 residues. Germline-derived CDR1 and CDR2 are LGHNA and YSLEER. Trimming stripped 0 bases from V and 3 bases from J, with 12 bases between.

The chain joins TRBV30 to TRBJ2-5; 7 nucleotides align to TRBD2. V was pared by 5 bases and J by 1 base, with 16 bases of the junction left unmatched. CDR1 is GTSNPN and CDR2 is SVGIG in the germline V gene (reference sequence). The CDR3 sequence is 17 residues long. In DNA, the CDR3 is TGTGCCTGGTCTGGCGTTCGGGGAGCGGGGACCCAAGAGACCCAGTACTTC. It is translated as CAWSGVRGAGTQETQYF.

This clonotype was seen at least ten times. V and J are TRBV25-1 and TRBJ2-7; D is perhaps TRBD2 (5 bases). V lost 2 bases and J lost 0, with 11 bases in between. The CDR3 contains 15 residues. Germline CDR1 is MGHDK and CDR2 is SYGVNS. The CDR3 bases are TGTGCCAGCAGTGAACAAGAGCGGAGCTCCTACGAGCAGTACTTC. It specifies CASSEQERSSYEQYF.

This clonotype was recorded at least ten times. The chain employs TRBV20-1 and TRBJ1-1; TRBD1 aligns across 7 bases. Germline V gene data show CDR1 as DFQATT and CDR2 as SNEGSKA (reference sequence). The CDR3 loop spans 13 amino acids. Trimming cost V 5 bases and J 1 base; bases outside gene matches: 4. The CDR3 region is CSAQGDANTEAFF. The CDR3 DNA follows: TGCAGTGCTCAGGGGGATGCGAACACTGAAGCTTTCTTT.

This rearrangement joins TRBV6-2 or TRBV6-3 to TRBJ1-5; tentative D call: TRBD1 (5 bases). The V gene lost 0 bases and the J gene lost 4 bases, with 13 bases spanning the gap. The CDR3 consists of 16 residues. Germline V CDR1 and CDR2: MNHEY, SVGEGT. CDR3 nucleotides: TGTGCCAGCAGTTACTCGTTTCAGGGTTGGAATCAGCCCCAGCATTTT. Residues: CASSYSFQGWNQPQHF.

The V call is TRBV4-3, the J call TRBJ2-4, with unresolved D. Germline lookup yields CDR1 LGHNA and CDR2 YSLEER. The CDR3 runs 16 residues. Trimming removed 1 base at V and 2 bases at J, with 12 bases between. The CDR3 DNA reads TGCGCCAGCAGCCAAGGATTAGAGGTCTCCAAAAACATTCAGTACTTC. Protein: CASSQGLEVSKNIQYF.

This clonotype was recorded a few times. CDR3 protein: CASSHSEGAPDEQYF. The CDR3 DNA sequence: TGTGCCAGCAGCCATAGCGAGGGGGCCCCCGACGAGCAGTACTTC. The J gene is TRBJ2-7, the V gene TRBV7-8; 7 nucleotides agree with TRBD1. Germline CDR1 is SGHVS and CDR2 is FQNEAQ. J gave up 5 bases and V 5 bases, and 12 bases lay outside the gene matches. The CDR3 sequence is 15 residues long.

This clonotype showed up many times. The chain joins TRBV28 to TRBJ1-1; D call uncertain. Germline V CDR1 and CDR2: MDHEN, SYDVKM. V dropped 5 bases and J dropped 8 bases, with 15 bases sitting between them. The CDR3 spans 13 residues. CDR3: CASSPPFHEEAFF. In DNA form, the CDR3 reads TGTGCCAGCAGTCCGCCCTTCCATGAGGAAGCTTTCTTT.

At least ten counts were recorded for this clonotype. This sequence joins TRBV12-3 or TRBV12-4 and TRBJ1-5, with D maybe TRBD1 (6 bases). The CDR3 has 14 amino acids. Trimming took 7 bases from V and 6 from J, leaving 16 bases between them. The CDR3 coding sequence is TGTGCCAGCAACATAGGGGGGAGTGGTCAGCCCCAGCATTTT. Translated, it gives CASNIGGSGQPQHF.

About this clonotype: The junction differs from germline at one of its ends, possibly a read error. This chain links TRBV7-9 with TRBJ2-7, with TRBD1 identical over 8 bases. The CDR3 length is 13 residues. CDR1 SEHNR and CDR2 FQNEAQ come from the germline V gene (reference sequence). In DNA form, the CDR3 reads TGTGTCAGCAGCGGGCTGGACAGGGCCGAGCAGTACTTC. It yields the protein CVSSGLDRAEQYF.

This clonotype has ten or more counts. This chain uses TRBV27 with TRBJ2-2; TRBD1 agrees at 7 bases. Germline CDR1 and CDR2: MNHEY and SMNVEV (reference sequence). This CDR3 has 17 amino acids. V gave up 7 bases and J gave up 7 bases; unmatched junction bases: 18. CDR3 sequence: CASISTGRGGKGGELFF. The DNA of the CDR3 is TGTGCCAGCATCTCCACTGGGAGAGGGGGCAAGGGCGGGGAGCTGTTTTTT.

The DNA of the CDR3 is TGCAGCGTTGAGGGGGGGAACACCGGGGAGCTGTTTTTT. Its translation is CSVEGGNTGELFF. The chain couples TRBV29-1 to TRBJ2-2, with TRBD2 as a possible D gene (6 bases). V lost 3 bases and J lost 1, with 6 bases in between. The CDR3 is 13 amino acids. The germline gives CDR1 SQVTM, CDR2 ANQGSEA.

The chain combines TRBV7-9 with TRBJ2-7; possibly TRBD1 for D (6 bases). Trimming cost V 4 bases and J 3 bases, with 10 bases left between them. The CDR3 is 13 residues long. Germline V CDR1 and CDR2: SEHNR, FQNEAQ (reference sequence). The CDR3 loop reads CASSWAGDYEQYF. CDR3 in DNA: TGTGCCAGCAGCTGGGCAGGGGACTACGAGCAGTACTTC.

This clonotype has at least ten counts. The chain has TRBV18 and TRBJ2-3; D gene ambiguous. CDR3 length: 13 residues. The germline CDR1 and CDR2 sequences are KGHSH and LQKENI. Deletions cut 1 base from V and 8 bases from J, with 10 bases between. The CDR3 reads CASSPLGSGTQYF. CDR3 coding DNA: TGTGCCAGCTCACCACTGGGAAGTGGTACGCAGTATTTT.

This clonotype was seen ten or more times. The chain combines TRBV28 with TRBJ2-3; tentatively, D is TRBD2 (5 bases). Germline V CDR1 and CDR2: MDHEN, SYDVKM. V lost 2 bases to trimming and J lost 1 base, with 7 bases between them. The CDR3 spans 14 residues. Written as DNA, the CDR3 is TGTGCCAGCAGTTTACTAGCTCGCACAGATACGCAGTATTTT. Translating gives CASSLLARTDTQYF.

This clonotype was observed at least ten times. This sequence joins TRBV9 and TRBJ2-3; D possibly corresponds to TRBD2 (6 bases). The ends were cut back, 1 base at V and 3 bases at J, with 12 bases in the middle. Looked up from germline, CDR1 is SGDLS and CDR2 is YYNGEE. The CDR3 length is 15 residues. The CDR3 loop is CASSVRGIQTDTQYF. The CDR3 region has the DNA TGTGCCAGCAGCGTACGCGGGATCCAGACAGATACGCAGTATTTT.

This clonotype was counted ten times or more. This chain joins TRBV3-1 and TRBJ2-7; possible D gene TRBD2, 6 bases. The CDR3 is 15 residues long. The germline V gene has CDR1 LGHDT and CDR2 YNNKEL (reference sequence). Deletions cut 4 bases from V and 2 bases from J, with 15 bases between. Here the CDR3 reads CASSPKTGLPYEQYF. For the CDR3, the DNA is TGTGCCAGCAGCCCCAAGACGGGACTCCCCTACGAGCAGTACTTC.

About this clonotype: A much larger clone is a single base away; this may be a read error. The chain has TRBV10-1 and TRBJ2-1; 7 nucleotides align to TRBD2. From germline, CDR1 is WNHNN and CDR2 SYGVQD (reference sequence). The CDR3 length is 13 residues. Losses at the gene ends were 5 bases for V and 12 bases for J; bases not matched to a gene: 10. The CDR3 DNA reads TGCGCCAGCAGTCCGGGGCTAGCGGATGCGCAGTTCTTC. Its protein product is CASSPGLADAQFF.

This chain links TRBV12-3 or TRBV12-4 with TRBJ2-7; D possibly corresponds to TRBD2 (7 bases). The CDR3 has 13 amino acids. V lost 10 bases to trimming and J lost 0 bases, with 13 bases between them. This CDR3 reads CATRGGISYEQYF. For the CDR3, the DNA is TGTGCCACCAGGGGAGGGATCTCCTACGAGCAGTACTTC.